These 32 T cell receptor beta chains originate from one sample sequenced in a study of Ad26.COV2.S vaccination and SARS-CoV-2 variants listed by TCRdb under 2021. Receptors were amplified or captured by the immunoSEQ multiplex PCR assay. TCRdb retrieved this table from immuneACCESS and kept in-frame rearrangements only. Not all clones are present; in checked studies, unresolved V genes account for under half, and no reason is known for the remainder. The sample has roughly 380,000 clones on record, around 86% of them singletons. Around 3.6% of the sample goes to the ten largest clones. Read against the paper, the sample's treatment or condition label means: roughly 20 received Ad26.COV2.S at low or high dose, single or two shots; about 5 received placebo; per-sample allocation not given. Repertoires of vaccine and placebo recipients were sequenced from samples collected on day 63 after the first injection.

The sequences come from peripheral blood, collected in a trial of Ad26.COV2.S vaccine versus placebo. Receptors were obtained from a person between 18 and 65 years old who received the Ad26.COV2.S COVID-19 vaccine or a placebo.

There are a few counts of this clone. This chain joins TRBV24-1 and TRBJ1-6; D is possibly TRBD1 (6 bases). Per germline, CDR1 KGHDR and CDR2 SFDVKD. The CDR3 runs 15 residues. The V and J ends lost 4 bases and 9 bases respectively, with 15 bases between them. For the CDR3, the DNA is TGTGCCACCAGTGAAGGGGGGCATTTTGGTTCACCCCTCCACTTT. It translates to CATSEGGHFGSPLHF.

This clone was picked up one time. In DNA form, the CDR3 reads TGTGCCTGGAGTGTACTCCGAGTGGGTCCTGGAAACACCATATATTTT. As protein: CAWSVLRVGPGNTIYF. V gene TRBV30 combines with J gene TRBJ1-3; D not certain. Trimming took off 0 bases at V and 2 bases at J, with 14 bases between the two ends. Germline assignment: CDR1 GTSNPN and CDR2 SVGIG (reference sequence). The CDR3 sequence is 16 residues long.

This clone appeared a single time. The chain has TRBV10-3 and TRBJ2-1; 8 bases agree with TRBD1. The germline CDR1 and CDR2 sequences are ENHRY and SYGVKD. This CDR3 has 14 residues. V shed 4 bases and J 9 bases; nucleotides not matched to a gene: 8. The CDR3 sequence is CAISATGVGVEQFF. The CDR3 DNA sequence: TGTGCCATCAGTGCGACAGGGGTGGGTGTTGAGCAGTTCTTC.

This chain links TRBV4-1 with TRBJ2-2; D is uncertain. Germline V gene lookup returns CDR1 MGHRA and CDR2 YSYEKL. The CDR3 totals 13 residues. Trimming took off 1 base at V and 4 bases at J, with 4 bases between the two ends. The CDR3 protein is CASSQVGTGELFF. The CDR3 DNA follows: TGCGCCAGCAGCCAAGTCGGCACCGGGGAGCTGTTTTTT.

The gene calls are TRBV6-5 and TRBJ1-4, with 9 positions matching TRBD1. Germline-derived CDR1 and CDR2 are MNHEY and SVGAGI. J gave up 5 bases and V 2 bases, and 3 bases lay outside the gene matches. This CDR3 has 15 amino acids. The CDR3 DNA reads TGTGCCAGCAGTTACCACGGGACAGGGAATGAAAAACTGTTTTTT. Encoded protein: CASSYHGTGNEKLFF.

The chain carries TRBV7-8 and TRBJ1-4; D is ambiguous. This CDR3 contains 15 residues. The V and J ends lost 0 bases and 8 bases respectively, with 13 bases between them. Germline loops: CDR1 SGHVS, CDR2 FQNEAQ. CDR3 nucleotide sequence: TGTGCCAGCAGCTTAGCCGGCAGACCTGGGGAAAAACTGTTTTTT. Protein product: CASSLAGRPGEKLFF.

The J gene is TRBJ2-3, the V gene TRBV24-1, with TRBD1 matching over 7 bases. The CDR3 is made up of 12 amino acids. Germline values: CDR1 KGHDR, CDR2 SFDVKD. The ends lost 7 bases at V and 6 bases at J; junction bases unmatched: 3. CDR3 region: CATSLQGDTQYF. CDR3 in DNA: TGTGCCACCAGCCTACAGGGGGATACGCAGTATTTT.

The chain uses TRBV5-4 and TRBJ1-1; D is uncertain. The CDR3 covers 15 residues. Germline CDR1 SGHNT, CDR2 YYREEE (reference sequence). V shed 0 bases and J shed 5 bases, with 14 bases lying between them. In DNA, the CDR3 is TGTGCCAGCAGCTTGGATGGGCCCCTGTCTACTGAAGCTTTCTTT. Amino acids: CASSLDGPLSTEAFF.

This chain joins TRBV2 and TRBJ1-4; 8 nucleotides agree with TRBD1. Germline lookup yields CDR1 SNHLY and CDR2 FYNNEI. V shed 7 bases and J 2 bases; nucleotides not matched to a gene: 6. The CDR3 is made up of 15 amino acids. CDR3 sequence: CASNARTGTNEKLFF. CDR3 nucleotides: TGTGCCAGCAACGCTAGGACAGGGACTAATGAAAAACTGTTTTTT.

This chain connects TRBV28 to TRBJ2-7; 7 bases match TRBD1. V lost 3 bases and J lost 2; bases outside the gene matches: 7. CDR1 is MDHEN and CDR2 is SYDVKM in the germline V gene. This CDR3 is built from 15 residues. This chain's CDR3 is CASSFWDRTPYEQYF. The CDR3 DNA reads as TGTGCCAGCAGTTTTTGGGACAGAACCCCCTACGAGCAGTACTTC.

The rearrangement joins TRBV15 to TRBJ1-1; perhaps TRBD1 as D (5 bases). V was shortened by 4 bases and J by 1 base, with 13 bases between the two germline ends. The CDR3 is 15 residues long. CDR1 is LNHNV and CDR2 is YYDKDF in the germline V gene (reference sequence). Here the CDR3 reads CATSTIDSPNTEAFF. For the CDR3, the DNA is TGTGCCACCAGCACTATAGACAGCCCGAACACTGAAGCTTTCTTT.

The CDR3 DNA reads TGTGCCAGCAGTTACGGGTTCCGACTGGAGGACTCCTACGAGCAGTACTTC. Translated, it gives CASSYGFRLEDSYEQYF. The V call is TRBV6-2 or TRBV6-3, the J call TRBJ2-7, with D possibly being TRBD2 (5 bases). Germline V gives CDR1 MNHEY, CDR2 SVGEGT. CDR3 size: 17 residues. V was pared by 2 bases and J by 0 bases, with 17 bases between.

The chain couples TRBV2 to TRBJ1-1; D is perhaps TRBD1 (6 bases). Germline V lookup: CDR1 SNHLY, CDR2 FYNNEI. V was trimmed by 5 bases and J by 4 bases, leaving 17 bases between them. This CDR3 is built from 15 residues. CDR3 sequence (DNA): TGTGCCAGCAGTTGGGGGCAGGGGATTGGCACTGAAGCTTTCTTT. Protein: CASSWGQGIGTEAFF.

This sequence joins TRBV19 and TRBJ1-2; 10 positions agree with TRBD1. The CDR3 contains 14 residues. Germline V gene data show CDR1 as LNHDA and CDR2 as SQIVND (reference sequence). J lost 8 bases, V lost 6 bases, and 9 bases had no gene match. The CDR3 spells CASRATGGAFGYTF. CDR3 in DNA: TGTGCCAGTAGGGCGACAGGGGGCGCGTTCGGCTACACCTTC.

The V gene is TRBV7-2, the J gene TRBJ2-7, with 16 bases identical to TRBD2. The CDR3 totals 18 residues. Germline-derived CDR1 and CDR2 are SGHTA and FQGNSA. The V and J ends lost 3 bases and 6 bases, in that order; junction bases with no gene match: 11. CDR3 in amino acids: CASSFPGLAGGLLGEQYF. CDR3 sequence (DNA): TGTGCCAGCAGCTTTCCGGGACTAGCGGGGGGGCTTTTGGGCGAGCAGTACTTC.

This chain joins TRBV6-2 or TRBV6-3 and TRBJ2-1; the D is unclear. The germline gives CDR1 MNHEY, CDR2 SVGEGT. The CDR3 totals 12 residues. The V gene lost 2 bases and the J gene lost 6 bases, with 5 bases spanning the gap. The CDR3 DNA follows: TGTGCCAGCAGTTACCCGGGCAATGAGCAGTTCTTC. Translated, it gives CASSYPGNEQFF.

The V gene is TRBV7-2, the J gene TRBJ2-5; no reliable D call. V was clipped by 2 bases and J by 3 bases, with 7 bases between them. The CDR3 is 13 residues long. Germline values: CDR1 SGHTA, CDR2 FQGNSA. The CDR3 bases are TGTGCCAGCAGCTTAAGTGGGAAAGAGACCCAGTACTTC. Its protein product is CASSLSGKETQYF.

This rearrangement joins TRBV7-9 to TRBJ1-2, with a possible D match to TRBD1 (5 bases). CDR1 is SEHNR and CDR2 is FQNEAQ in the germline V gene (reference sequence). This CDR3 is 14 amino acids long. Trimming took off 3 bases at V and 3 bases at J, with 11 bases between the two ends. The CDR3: CASSFRQGDYGYTF. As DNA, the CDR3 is TGTGCCAGCAGCTTTCGCCAGGGAGACTATGGCTACACCTTC.

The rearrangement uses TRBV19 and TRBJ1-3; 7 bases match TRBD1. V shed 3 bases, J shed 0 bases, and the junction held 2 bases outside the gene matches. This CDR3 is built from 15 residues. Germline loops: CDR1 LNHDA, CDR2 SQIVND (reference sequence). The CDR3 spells CASSITGASGNTIYF. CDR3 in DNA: TGTGCCAGTAGTATTACAGGGGCCTCTGGAAACACCATATATTTT.

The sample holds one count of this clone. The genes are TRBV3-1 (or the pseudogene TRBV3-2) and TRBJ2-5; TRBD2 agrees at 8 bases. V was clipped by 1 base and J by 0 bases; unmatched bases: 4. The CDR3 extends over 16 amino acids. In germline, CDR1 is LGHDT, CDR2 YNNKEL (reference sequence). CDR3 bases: TGTGCCAGCAGCCAAGTCTCTAGCGGGTACCAAGAGACCCAGTACTTC. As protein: CASSQVSSGYQETQYF.

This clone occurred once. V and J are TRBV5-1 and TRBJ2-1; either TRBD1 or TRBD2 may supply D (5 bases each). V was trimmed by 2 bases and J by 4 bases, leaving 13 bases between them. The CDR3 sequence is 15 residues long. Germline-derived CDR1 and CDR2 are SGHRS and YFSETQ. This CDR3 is CASSFEGKAYNEQFF. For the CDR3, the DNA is TGCGCCAGCAGCTTTGAGGGGAAGGCTTACAATGAGCAGTTCTTC.

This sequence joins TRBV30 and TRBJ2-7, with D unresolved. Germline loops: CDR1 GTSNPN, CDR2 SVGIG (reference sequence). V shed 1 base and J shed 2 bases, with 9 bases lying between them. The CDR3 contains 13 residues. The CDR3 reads CAWSAGRTYEQYF. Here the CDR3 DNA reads TGTGCCTGGAGTGCGGGCAGGACCTACGAGCAGTACTTC. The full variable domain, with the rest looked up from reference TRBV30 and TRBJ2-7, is SQTIHQWPATLVQPVGSPLSLECTVEGTSNPNLYWYRQAAGRGLQLLFYSVGIGQISSEVPQNLSASRPQDRQFILSSKKLLLSDSGFYLCAWSAGRTYEQYFGPGTRLTVT.

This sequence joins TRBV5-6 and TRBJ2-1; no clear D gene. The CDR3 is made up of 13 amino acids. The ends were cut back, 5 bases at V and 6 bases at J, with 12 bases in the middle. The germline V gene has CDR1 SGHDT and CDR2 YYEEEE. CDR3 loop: CASSMVSSNEQFF. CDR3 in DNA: TGTGCCAGCAGTATGGTGTCGTCCAATGAGCAGTTCTTC. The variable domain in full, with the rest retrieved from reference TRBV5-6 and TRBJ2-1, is DAGVTQSPTHLIKTRGQQVTLRCSPKSGHDTVSWYQQALGQGPQFIFQYYEEEERQRGNFPDRFSGHQFPNYSSELNVNALLLGDSALYLCASSMVSSNEQFFGPGTRLTVL.

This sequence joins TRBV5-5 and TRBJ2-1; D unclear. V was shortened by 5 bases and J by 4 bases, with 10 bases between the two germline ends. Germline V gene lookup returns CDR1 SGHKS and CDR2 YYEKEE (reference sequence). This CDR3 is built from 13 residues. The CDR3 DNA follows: TGTGCCAGCAGTCAGTTAGAGTACAATGAGCAGTTCTTC. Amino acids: CASSQLEYNEQFF.

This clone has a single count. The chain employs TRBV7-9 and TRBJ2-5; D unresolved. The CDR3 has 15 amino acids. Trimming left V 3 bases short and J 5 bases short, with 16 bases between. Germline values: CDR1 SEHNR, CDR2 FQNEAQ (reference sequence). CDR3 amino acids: CASSLSQAARETQYF. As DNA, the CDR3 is TGTGCCAGCAGCTTGTCCCAGGCTGCGAGGGAGACCCAGTACTTC.

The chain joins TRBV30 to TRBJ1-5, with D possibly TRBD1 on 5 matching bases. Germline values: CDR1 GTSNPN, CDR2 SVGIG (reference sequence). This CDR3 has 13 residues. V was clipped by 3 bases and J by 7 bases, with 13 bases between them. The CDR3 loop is CAWSALGGQPQHF. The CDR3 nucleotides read TGTGCCTGGAGCGCCCTGGGGGGGCAGCCCCAGCATTTT. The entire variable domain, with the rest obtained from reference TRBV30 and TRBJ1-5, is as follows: SQTIHQWPATLVQPVGSPLSLECTVEGTSNPNLYWYRQAAGRGLQLLFYSVGIGQISSEVPQNLSASRPQDRQFILSSKKLLLSDSGFYLCAWSALGGQPQHFGDGTRLSIL.

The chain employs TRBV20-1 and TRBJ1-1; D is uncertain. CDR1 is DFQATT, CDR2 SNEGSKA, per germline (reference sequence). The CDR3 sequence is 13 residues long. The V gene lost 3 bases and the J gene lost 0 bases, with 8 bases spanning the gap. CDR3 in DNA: TGCAGTGCTAGTAGGGAAATGAACACTGAAGCTTTCTTT. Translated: CSASREMNTEAFF.

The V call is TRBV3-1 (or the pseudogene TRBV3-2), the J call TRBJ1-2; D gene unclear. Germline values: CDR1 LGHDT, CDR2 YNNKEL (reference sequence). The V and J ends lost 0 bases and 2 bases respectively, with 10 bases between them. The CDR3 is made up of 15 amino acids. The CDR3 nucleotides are TGTGCCAGCAGCCAAGATAATATTTTAAACTATGGCTACACCTTC. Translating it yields CASSQDNILNYGYTF.

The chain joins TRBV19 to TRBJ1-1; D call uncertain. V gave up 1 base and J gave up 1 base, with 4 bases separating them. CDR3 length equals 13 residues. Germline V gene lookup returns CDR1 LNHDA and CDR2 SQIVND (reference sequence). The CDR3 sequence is CASSIVQNTEAFF. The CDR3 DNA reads TGTGCCAGTAGTATAGTACAGAACACTGAAGCTTTCTTT.

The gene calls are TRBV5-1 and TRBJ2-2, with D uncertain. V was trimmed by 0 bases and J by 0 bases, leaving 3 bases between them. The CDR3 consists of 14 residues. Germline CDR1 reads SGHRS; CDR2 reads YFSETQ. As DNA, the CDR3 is TGCGCCAGCAGCTTGGCTGCGAACACCGGGGAGCTGTTTTTT. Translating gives CASSLAANTGELFF.

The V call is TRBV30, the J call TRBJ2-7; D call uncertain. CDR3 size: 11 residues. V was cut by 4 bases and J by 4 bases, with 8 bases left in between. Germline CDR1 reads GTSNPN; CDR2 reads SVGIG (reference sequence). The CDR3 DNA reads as TGTGCCTGGACGGAAGGGTACGAGCAGTACTTC. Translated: CAWTEGYEQYF. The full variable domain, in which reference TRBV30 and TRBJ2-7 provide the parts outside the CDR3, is SQTIHQWPATLVQPVGSPLSLECTVEGTSNPNLYWYRQAAGRGLQLLFYSVGIGQISSEVPQNLSASRPQDRQFILSSKKLLLSDSGFYLCAWTEGYEQYFGPGTRLTVT.

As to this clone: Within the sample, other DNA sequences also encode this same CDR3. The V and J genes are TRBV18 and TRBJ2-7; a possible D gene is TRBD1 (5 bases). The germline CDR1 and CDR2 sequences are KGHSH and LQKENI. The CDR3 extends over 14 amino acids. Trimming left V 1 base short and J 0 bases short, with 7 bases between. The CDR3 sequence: CASSPRQGSYEQYF. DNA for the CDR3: TGTGCCAGCTCACCACGCCAGGGCTCCTACGAGCAGTACTTC. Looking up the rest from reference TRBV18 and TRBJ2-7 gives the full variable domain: NAGVMQNPRHLVRRRGQEARLRCSPMKGHSHVYWYRQLPEEGLKFMVYLQKENIIDESGMPKERFSAEFPKEGPSILRIQQVVRGDSAAYFCASSPRQGSYEQYFGPGTRLTVT.